The 20 T cell receptor beta chains below come from one sample, sequenced in a study of CD8 T cells in Susac syndrome. RNA in amounts of about 0.5 to 1 ug was reverse transcribed with random hexamers. In TCRdb, the immunoSEQ multiplex PCR reads were re-called with MiXCR into one record per CDR3 protein. Of roughly 200,000 distinct CDR3 sequences detected, 85% to 95% appear once; the ten largest clones hold about 0.1%. The sample taken for sequencing was CD4+ T cells from PBMCs. These TCRs come from a human donor in good health.

V gene TRBV29-1 combines with J gene TRBJ2-5, with TRBD2 matching over 11 bases. Germline V CDR1 and CDR2: SQVTM, ANQGSEA. This CDR3 region has 15 residues. Losses at the gene ends were 4 bases for V and 4 bases for J; bases not matched to a gene: 8. The chain's CDR3 is CSVVGSGRAVETQYF. The CDR3 nucleotides read TGCAGCGTTGTGGGTAGCGGGAGGGCCGTAGAGACCCAGTACTTC.

The genes are TRBV6-6 and TRBJ2-7, with D perhaps being TRBD1 or TRBD2 (5 bases each). Trimming removed 8 bases from V and 0 bases from J, with 11 bases in between. Germline V gene sequence: CDR1 MNHNY, CDR2 SVGAGI (reference sequence). The CDR3 is made up of 13 amino acids. In DNA, the CDR3 is TGTGCCAGCTCGGGGACGCCCTCCTACGAGCAGTACGTC. Its protein product is CASSGTPSYEQYV.

The rearrangement uses TRBV20-1 and TRBJ2-1; D may be TRBD2 (5 bases). This CDR3 region has 16 residues. The germline gives CDR1 DFQATT, CDR2 SNEGSKA (reference sequence). Trimming took off 5 bases at V and 0 bases at J, with 17 bases between the two ends. CDR3 in amino acids: CSAPRLSTYSYNEQFF. The CDR3 DNA reads TGCAGTGCTCCCAGACTATCCACCTACTCCTACAATGAGCAGTTCTTC.

In the case of this clonotype: The junction differs from germline at one of its ends, possibly a read error. The chain recombines TRBV24-1 with TRBJ1-2; possibly TRBD1 for D (5 bases). This CDR3 has 13 residues. Germline V gene data show CDR1 as KGHDR and CDR2 as SFDVKD. CDR3 in DNA: TGTGCCACCAGTCAGGGTTTCAACTCTGGCTACACCTTC. As protein: CATSQGFNSGYTF.

V usage is TRBV20-1 and J usage is TRBJ2-7; a possible D gene is TRBD2 (6 bases). This CDR3 has 15 residues. Germline V lookup: CDR1 DFQATT, CDR2 SNEGSKA (reference sequence). The V end lost 1 base, the J end lost 5 bases, and 18 bases lay between the germline ends. This CDR3 reads CSARVGGDPTDEQYF. The CDR3 DNA reads as TGCAGTGCTAGAGTAGGAGGGGACCCAACGGACGAGCAGTACTTC.

The chain combines TRBV6-6 with TRBJ2-7; 8 nucleotides match TRBD2. Germline assignment: CDR1 MNHNY and CDR2 SVGAGI (reference sequence). This CDR3 contains 15 residues. J gave up 3 bases and V 7 bases, and 11 bases lay outside the gene matches. CDR3 sequence (DNA): TGTGCCAGCACCGACGCGGCTAGCGGGTACTACGAGCAGTACGTC. This gives the protein CASTDAASGYYEQYV.

The V gene is TRBV7-2, the J gene TRBJ1-2; D gene ambiguous. CDR1 is SGHTA and CDR2 is FQGNSA in the germline V gene. Trimming took 1 base from V and 1 from J, leaving 10 bases between them. This CDR3 spans 15 amino acids. This CDR3 reads CASSLGGRNNYGYTF. The CDR3 region has the DNA TGTGCCAGCAGCTTAGGCGGCAGAAATAACTATGGCTACACCTTC.

The J gene is TRBJ1-1, the V gene TRBV29-1, with a weak D call TRBD1 (5 bases). From germline, CDR1 is SQVTM and CDR2 ANQGSEA. V lost 5 bases and J lost 11, with 18 bases in between. The CDR3 has 12 residues. As DNA, the CDR3 is TGCAGCGTTCGGGACCGCGATAGAATGGCTTTCTTT. Translation gives CSVRDRDRMAFF.

The V and J genes are TRBV12-3 or TRBV12-4 and TRBJ1-5; D is undetermined. The CDR3 runs 13 residues. The V gene lost 1 base and the J gene lost 5 bases, with 6 bases spanning the gap. The CDR3 region is CASSLGNHQPQHF. Written as DNA, the CDR3 is TGTGCCAGCAGTTTAGGGAACCATCAGCCCCAGCATTTT.

The CDR3 sequence is CASSPSTEYGYTF. CDR3 bases: TGTGCCAGCTCACCTTCGACAGAATATGGCTACACCTTC. The chain couples TRBV18 to TRBJ1-2; possibly TRBD1 for D (5 bases). Deletions cut 3 bases from V and 5 bases from J, with 10 bases between. Germline-derived CDR1 and CDR2 are KGHSH and LQKENI. CDR3 length equals 13 residues.

The CDR3 DNA reads as TGTGCCAGCAGCCAAGAGGGGGACAGGGGACCCTATGGCTACACCTTC. This translates into CASSQEGDRGPYGYTF. V usage is TRBV3-1 and J usage is TRBJ1-2, with TRBD1 matching 10 bases. CDR3 length equals 16 residues. The germline V gene encodes CDR1 LGHDT and CDR2 YNNKEL (reference sequence). With 0 bases clipped from V and 4 bases from J, the junction kept 5 bases outside the gene matches.

This clonotype appeared a single time. The chain has TRBV24-1 and TRBJ1-5; 9 nucleotides line up with TRBD1. The V gene end was trimmed by 7 bases and the J gene end by 4 bases; junction bases not matched to a gene: 4. This CDR3 is 14 amino acids long. From germline, CDR1 is KGHDR and CDR2 SFDVKD. The CDR3 protein is CATSPGQGNQPQHF. DNA of the CDR3: TGTGCCACCAGCCCGGGACAGGGAAATCAGCCCCAGCATTTT.

The gene calls are TRBV5-6 and TRBJ2-7, with a weak D call TRBD2 (5 bases). This CDR3 region has 17 residues. CDR1 is SGHDT and CDR2 is YYEEEE in the germline V gene. V was cut by 2 bases and J by 3 bases, with 21 bases left in between. CDR3 amino acids: CASSLITEPKGDYEQYV. The CDR3, as DNA: TGTGCCAGCAGCTTAATTACAGAGCCAAAGGGAGACTACGAGCAGTACGTC.

V usage is TRBV18 and J usage is TRBJ1-2, with a tentative D call TRBD1 (5 bases). V lost 3 bases to trimming and J lost 6 bases, with 14 bases between them. From germline, CDR1 is KGHSH and CDR2 LQKENI. This CDR3 has 14 residues. The CDR3 region is CASSPRSGSDGYTF. DNA for the CDR3: TGTGCCAGCTCACCGCGGTCAGGGTCCGATGGCTACACCTTC.

In its sample, this clonotype was seen a few times. The genes are TRBV18 and TRBJ2-2, with 9 bases matching TRBD1. The germline V gene encodes CDR1 KGHSH and CDR2 LQKENI. The V segment lost 4 bases and the J segment 0 bases; nucleotides outside the gene matches: 3. This CDR3 comprises 16 residues. In nucleotides, the CDR3 is TGTGCCAGCTCACTAAGGACAGGGGCGAACACCGGGGAGCTGTTTTTT. This codes for CASSLRTGANTGELFF. Full variable domain (rest looked up from reference TRBV18 and TRBJ2-2): NAGVMQNPRHLVRRRGQEARLRCSPMKGHSHVYWYRQLPEEGLKFMVYLQKENIIDESGMPKERFSAEFPKEGPSILRIQQVVRGDSAAYFCASSLRTGANTGELFFGEGSRLTVL.

This chain links TRBV27 with TRBJ2-3, with no clear D. The length of the CDR3 is 15 residues. V was clipped by 6 bases and J by 1 base, with 14 bases between them. Germline CDR1 is MNHEY and CDR2 is SMNVEV (reference sequence). The CDR3 nucleotides read TGTGCCAGCAGCCGATTCGCAGCAGGCACAGATACGCAGTATTTT. Translation gives CASSRFAAGTDTQYF.

This chain connects TRBV12-3 or TRBV12-4 to TRBJ1-1; TRBD1 is a possible D gene (6 bases). The CDR3 is 13 residues long. Trimming pared 10 bases from V and 2 bases from J, leaving 14 bases between. The CDR3 sequence is CAIASQGNTEAFF. CDR3 sequence (DNA): TGTGCCATTGCCTCACAGGGAAACACTGAAGCTTTCTTT.

Here the CDR3 DNA reads TGTGCCAGCAGCCTGACTAGCGGGGGGGCCAATGAGCAGTTCTTC. This codes for CASSLTSGGANEQFF. The chain uses TRBV11-3 and TRBJ2-1; 14 bases line up with TRBD2. CDR3 length: 15 residues. J lost 6 bases, V lost 5 bases, and 3 bases had no gene match. Per the germline V gene, CDR1 is SGHNT and CDR2 is YENEEA. Drawing the rest from reference TRBV11-3 and TRBJ2-1, the complete variable domain is EAGVVQSPRYKIIEKKQPVAFWCNPISGHNTLYWYLQNLGQGPELLIRYENEEAVDDSQLPKDRFSAERLKGVDSTLKIQPAELGDSAVYLCASSLTSGGANEQFFGPGTRLTVL.

The chain carries TRBV20-1 and TRBJ2-7; 10 bases map to TRBD2. The CDR3 contains 14 residues. Germline CDR1 DFQATT, CDR2 SNEGSKA (reference sequence). In DNA, the CDR3 is TGCAGTGCCAGAGGACTAGCGGCCTCCTACGAGCAGTACGTC. Its translation is CSARGLAASYEQYV.

This chain connects TRBV5-1 to TRBJ2-1; 7 bases fit TRBD2. V shed 9 bases and J 4 bases; nucleotides not matched to a gene: 7. The germline CDR1 and CDR2 sequences are SGHRS and YFSETQ. The CDR3 covers 13 residues. Written as DNA, the CDR3 is TGCGCCACCTCTGGGGGGGAGTACAATGAGCAGTTCTTC. The encoded protein is CATSGGEYNEQFF.